Listed below are T cell receptor beta chains from one sample, sequenced in a study of T cells in Graves' hyperthyroidism and ophthalmopathy. TCRdb used MiXCR to reprocess the multiplex PCR reads, holding one entry per CDR3 protein. The sample holds hundreds of thousands of distinct CDR3 sequences, 25% seen once. Material: blood. Receptors were obtained from a man aged 50-60 years with Graves' hyperthyroidism. Both conserved end residues are part of each CDR3. The D gene is left open where the match is weak. Clone size, where shown, is once, few, many, or a class for clones that have expanded.

d_call	v_call	clone_size	j_call	cdr3_nt	cdr3_aa
TRBD2	TRBV12-3/TRBV12-4	-	TRBJ2-3	TGTGCCAGCAGTCCCGACTCAGCGGGAGATAGCACAGATACGCAGTATTTT	CASSPDSAGDSTDTQYF
-	TRBV6-5	-	TRBJ2-7	TGTGCCAGCAGTTACTCGAAGGGGTTCAACGAGCAGTACTTC	CASSYSKGFNEQYF
TRBD1	TRBV5-1	few	TRBJ2-7	TGCGCCAGCAGCCTGGAACCCACAGGGGAATCGTCCTACGAGCAGTACTTC	CASSLEPTGESSYEQYF
-	TRBV7-9	few	TRBJ2-4	TGTGCCAGCAGCTTAGACGGAGTCCCAAACATTCAGTACTTC	CASSLDGVPNIQYF
-	TRBV18	many	TRBJ2-5	TGTGCCAGCTCACCTCCACAGCAAGAGACCCAGTACTTC	CASSPPQQETQYF
-	TRBV12-3/TRBV12-4	few	TRBJ2-1	TGTGCCAGCAGTGCTGGGAGGGGGTACTACAATGAGCAGTTCTTC	CASSAGRGYYNEQFF
-	TRBV5-1	few	TRBJ1-6	TGCGCCAGCAGATCGAGCAGTGATACTTCACCCCTCCACTTT	CASRSSSDTSPLHF
TRBD2	TRBV11-3	many	TRBJ2-5	TGTGCCAGCAGCCTTGGGACTAGCCCCCAAGAGACCCAGTACTTC	CASSLGTSPQETQYF
-	TRBV27	-	TRBJ1-5	TGTGCCAGCAGTTTATCCGGAAGGGGCAATCAGCCCCAGCATTTT	CASSLSGRGNQPQHF
TRBD1	TRBV2	-	TRBJ1-2	TGTGCCAGCACACGGGGACAGAACTATGGCTACACCTTC	CASTRGQNYGYTF
TRBD2	TRBV2	many	TRBJ2-7	TGTGCCAGCAAGCGGGAGGGTTTCGAGCAGTACTTC	CASKREGFEQYF
-	TRBV7-3	many	TRBJ2-3	TGTGCCAGCAGCCCGGGACCCCAGGGAGATACGCAGTATTTT	CASSPGPQGDTQYF
-	TRBV15	few	TRBJ2-5	TGTGCCACCAGCGACCGGGACCCGGGGCCAGAGACCCAGTACTTC	CATSDRDPGPETQYF
-	TRBV7-2	-	TRBJ1-1	TGTGCCAGCAGCTTAGCTCTCAGCATGAACACTGAAGCTTTCTTT	CASSLALSMNTEAFF
-	TRBV12-3/TRBV12-4	few	TRBJ2-1	TGTGCCAGCAGTCCTGGCTTCTCGGGGCTCGATGAGCAGTTCTTC	CASSPGFSGLDEQFF
TRBD1	TRBV5-8	many	TRBJ2-7	TGTGCCAGCACCTTGGGACAGGTGAATGAGCAGTACTTC	CASTLGQVNEQYF
-	TRBV6-2/TRBV6-3	many	TRBJ1-1	TGTGCCAGCAGTCCCCCAGGGAGGCCTTCTAACACTGAAGCTTTCTTT	CASSPPGRPSNTEAFF
TRBD2	TRBV6-2/TRBV6-3	few	TRBJ2-4	TGTGCCAGCAGCTTTACAAGACTAGCGGGAGCGAAAAACATTCAGTACTTC	CASSFTRLAGAKNIQYF
-	TRBV20-1	-	TRBJ2-7	TGCAGTGCTAAGGTACCAGGGACCTACGAGCAGTACTTC	CSAKVPGTYEQYF
TRBD2	TRBV14	-	TRBJ2-7	TGTGCCAGCAGCCAAGAATGGGAGGGCGAGCAGTACTTC	CASSQEWEGEQYF
-	TRBV9	-	TRBJ2-2	TGTGCCAGCAGCGTAGTAGGGAACACCGGGGAGCTGTTTTTT	CASSVVGNTGELFF
-	TRBV11-2	many	TRBJ2-5	TGTGCCAGCAGCTTCGGCGGGACTGGCGAGACCCAGTACTTC	CASSFGGTGETQYF
-	TRBV5-1	-	TRBJ2-2	TGCGCCAGCACCCGGACAGAGTTCACGAACACCGGGGAGCTGTTTTTT	CASTRTEFTNTGELFF
TRBD2	TRBV7-3	-	TRBJ2-3	TGTGCCAGCAGCTTATGGGCTAGCGGATACACAGATACGCAGTATTTT	CASSLWASGYTDTQYF
-	TRBV28	-	TRBJ1-2	TGTGCCAGCAGTTTTGAGGGGCATCTCTATGGCTACACCTTC	CASSFEGHLYGYTF
TRBD2	TRBV29-1	few	TRBJ2-1	TGCAGCGTCAGAGCGGGACTAGCGGGACAGGATGAGCAGTTCTTC	CSVRAGLAGQDEQFF
-	TRBV9	few	TRBJ1-1	TGTGCCAGCAGCGTAGGTGTACAGGGAGACACTGAAGCTTTCTTT	CASSVGVQGDTEAFF
-	TRBV27	many	TRBJ2-3	TGTGCCAGCAGTTTAAAAGGGAGAGATACGCAGTATTTT	CASSLKGRDTQYF
-	TRBV28	-	TRBJ2-1	TGTGCCAGCAGTTTAGGAATATATGAGCAGTTCTTC	CASSLGIYEQFF
-	TRBV6-6	-	TRBJ2-4	TGTGCCAGCAGTTACTCAGAGACAGAAAAAAACATTCAGTACTTC	CASSYSETEKNIQYF
-	TRBV11-1	many	TRBJ2-7	TGTGCCAGCAGCTTCAGGGACGAGCAGTACTTC	CASSFRDEQYF
-	TRBV12-5	many	TRBJ2-1	TGTGCTAGTGGTCCACCGGGCTCAGGCTCCTACAATGAGCAGTTCTTC	CASGPPGSGSYNEQFF
-	TRBV10-2	many	TRBJ2-1	TGCGCCAGCAGTGAGATTCTAAAGGGGGGCAATGAGCAGTTCTTC	CASSEILKGGNEQFF
TRBD2	TRBV11-2	many	TRBJ2-7	TGTGCCAGCAGGAGACTAGCGGATACTAAATACGAGCAGTACTTC	CASRRLADTKYEQYF
-	TRBV29-1	few	TRBJ1-5	TGCAGCGTTGGAGGTCCATCGCAGCCCCAGCATTTT	CSVGGPSQPQHF
TRBD1	TRBV9	-	TRBJ2-1	TGTGCCAGCAGCGTAGCAGGGGGCCTTTACAATGAGCAGTTCTTC	CASSVAGGLYNEQFF
TRBD1	TRBV27	-	TRBJ2-3	TGTGCCAGCAGTTCCGGACAGGGAAGAACAGATGCGCAGTATTTT	CASSSGQGRTDAQYF
-	TRBV2	many	TRBJ1-2	TGTGCCAGCAGGACGGTGGGGGGGAGTGGCTACACCTTC	CASRTVGGSGYTF
TRBD2	TRBV2	few	TRBJ2-7	TGTGCCAGCAGCGGACTAGCGGGGACCTACGAGCAGTACTTC	CASSGLAGTYEQYF
-	TRBV2	many	TRBJ1-4	TGTGCCAGCATGGCAGGGTCGCGTGAAAAACTGTTTTTT	CASMAGSREKLFF
TRBD2	TRBV11-2	-	TRBJ2-5	TGTGCCAGCAGCTTCGGGGGTGTCGGGAGGGGTGGTCCCCAGTACTTC	CASSFGGVGRGGPQYF
TRBD2	TRBV19	-	TRBJ2-7	TGTGCCAGTAGACCTGGCGGGAGTATCCACGAGCAGTACTTC	CASRPGGSIHEQYF
TRBD1	TRBV7-3	many	TRBJ2-7	TGTGCCAGCAGCCCGGGACAGGATAACGAGCAGTACTTC	CASSPGQDNEQYF
-	TRBV19	-	TRBJ2-1	TGTGCCAGTAGTACACCCGGGACAAAGGGATCCTATGAGCAGTTCTTC	CASSTPGTKGSYEQFF
-	TRBV27	-	TRBJ1-5	TGTGCCAGCAGTTCTCAGCCCCAGCATTTT	CASSSQPQHF
-	TRBV10-3	-	TRBJ2-1	TGTGCCATCAGTGAAAGGCGGGAAGATGAGCAGTTCTTC	CAISERREDEQFF